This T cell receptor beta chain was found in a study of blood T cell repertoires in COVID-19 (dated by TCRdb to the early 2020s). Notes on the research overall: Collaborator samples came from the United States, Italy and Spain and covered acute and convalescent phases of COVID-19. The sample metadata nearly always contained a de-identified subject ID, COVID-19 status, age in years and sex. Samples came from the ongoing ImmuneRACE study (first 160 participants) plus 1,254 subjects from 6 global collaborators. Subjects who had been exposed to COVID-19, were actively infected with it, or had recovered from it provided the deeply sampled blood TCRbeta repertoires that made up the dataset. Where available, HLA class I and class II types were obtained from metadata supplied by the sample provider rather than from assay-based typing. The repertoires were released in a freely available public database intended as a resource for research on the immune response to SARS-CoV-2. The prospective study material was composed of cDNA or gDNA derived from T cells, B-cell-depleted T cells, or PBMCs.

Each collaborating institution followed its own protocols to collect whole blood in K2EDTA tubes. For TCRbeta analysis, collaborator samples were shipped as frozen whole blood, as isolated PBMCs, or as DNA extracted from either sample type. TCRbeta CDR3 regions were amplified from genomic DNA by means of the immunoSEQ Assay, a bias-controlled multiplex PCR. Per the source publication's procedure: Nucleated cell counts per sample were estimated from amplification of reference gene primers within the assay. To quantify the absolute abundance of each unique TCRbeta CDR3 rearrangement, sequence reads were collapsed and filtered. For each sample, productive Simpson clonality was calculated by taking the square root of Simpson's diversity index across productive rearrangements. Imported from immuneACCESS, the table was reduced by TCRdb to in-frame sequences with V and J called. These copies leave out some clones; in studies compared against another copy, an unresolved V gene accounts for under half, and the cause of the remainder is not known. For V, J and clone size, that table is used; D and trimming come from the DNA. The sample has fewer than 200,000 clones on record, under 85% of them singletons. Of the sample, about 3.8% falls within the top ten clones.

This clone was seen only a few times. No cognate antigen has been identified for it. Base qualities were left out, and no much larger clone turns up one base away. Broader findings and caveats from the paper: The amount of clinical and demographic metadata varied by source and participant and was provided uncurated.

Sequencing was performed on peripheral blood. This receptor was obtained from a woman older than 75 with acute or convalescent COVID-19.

The CDR3 region has the sequence CASSRAPGGYNEQFF. The nucleotide sequence is given as TGTGCCAGCAGCCGGGCCCCGGGAGGGTACAATGAGCAGTTCTTC. The sequence is built from TRBV4-2 and TRBJ2-1, and 8 junctional nucleotides match TRBD2. Here V drops 4 bases and J drops 4 bases, and the junction holds 6 bases not matched to any gene. The CDR3 starts with the cysteine, ends with the phenylalanine, and has 15 residues. Only the CDR3 DNA stays, 45 bases, in frame from base 1. CDR1 is given as LGHNA and CDR2 as YNFKEQ, both from the germline V gene.